This paragraph covers one T cell receptor (beta chain) sequence. The data were produced by immunoSEQ multiplex PCR, yet TCRdb's version contains in-frame clones alone and is incomplete. The sample lists about 2.2 million clones; more than 85% were seen once. Naivety among CD8 cells was defined by CD45RO negativity and positive CCR7 selection, thereby excluding terminally differentiated effector memory CD45RA+ cells. Those who donated, Caucasian adults without exception, all lived in Nashville, Tennessee. This sample is drawn from a study of shared clonotypes between healthy human individuals. The CDR3 is made up of 15 amino acids. In germline, CDR1 is MGHRA, CDR2 YSYEKL. J gave up 5 bases and V 1 base, and 8 bases lay outside the gene matches.

This receptor was taken from a man between 18 and 29 years old in good health. Some clones in this sample may be carry-over from other donors' samples. The gene calls are TRBV4-1 and TRBJ2-7; 7 bases line up with TRBD2. Sequencing was carried out using naive CD8+ T cells from PBMCs. The CDR3 sequence: CASSQVRGVLHEQYF. For the CDR3, the DNA is TGCGCCAGCAGCCAAGTACGGGGGGTCCTCCACGAGCAGTACTTC.